The rows below give T cell receptor beta chains drawn from one sample of a study of blood T cell repertoires in COVID-19. Profiled with immunoSEQ multiplex PCR; TCRdb holds only in-frame clones, not every one. This sample has 140,000 to 150,000 clones, with 87% found just once. The sample comprised peripheral blood. The source is a man in his forties or fifties who had recovered from COVID-19. Both conserved end residues are trimmed from each CDR3. Fields, in order: J gene, V gene, CDR3 protein.

j_gene: TRBJ2-3; v_gene: TRBV4-1; CDR3aa: ASSPPGVLGTDTQY
j_gene: TRBJ1-3; v_gene: TRBV9; CDR3aa: ASSVDSSYSGNTIY
j_gene: TRBJ1-2; v_gene: TRBV25-1; CDR3aa: ASSDFSFGGINYGYT
j_gene: TRBJ1-6; v_gene: TRBV18; CDR3aa: ASSPPDSPLH
j_gene: TRBJ1-5; v_gene: TRBV27; CDR3aa: ASRGLYSNQPQH
j_gene: TRBJ1-1; v_gene: TRBV9; CDR3aa: ASSVGGGVTNTEAF
j_gene: TRBJ1-1; v_gene: TRBV6-5; CDR3aa: ASSLQGILNTEAF
j_gene: TRBJ1-2; v_gene: TRBV3-1/TRBV3-2; CDR3aa: ASSQQGAIGYT
j_gene: TRBJ1-5; v_gene: TRBV7-2; CDR3aa: ASSPTPGDYQPQH
j_gene: TRBJ2-7; v_gene: TRBV18; CDR3aa: ASSPRTPGEPSYEQY
j_gene: TRBJ2-7; v_gene: TRBV27; CDR3aa: ASSMGLRGEQY
j_gene: TRBJ2-7; v_gene: TRBV5-1; CDR3aa: ASSPRTSRSYEQY
j_gene: TRBJ2-5; v_gene: TRBV5-1; CDR3aa: ASRQDQETQY
j_gene: TRBJ2-7; v_gene: TRBV9; CDR3aa: ASSFAHGEQY
j_gene: TRBJ2-7; v_gene: TRBV7-6; CDR3aa: ASSKEGTGGVYEQY
j_gene: TRBJ1-2; v_gene: TRBV3-1/TRBV3-2; CDR3aa: ASSQGNRVDYGYT
j_gene: TRBJ1-6; v_gene: TRBV10-3; CDR3aa: AIRQASSDNSPLH
j_gene: TRBJ1-2; v_gene: TRBV19; CDR3aa: ASRYRNSPFYGYT
j_gene: TRBJ2-7; v_gene: TRBV3-1/TRBV3-2; CDR3aa: ASSRGDRGSEQY
j_gene: TRBJ1-6; v_gene: TRBV9; CDR3aa: ASSVDRYNSPLH
j_gene: TRBJ2-1; v_gene: TRBV7-3; CDR3aa: ASSFGLAGHGEQF
j_gene: TRBJ2-2; v_gene: TRBV5-4; CDR3aa: ASSSGPGVGELF
j_gene: TRBJ2-2; v_gene: TRBV15; CDR3aa: ATSRVSGGIGELF
j_gene: TRBJ1-1; v_gene: TRBV5-6; CDR3aa: ASSLQGWHTEAF
j_gene: TRBJ1-5; v_gene: TRBV27; CDR3aa: ASTLSPGHGQPQH
j_gene: TRBJ1-1; v_gene: TRBV19; CDR3aa: ASSIREQMITF
j_gene: TRBJ1-5; v_gene: TRBV19; CDR3aa: ASSTGQSYNQPQH
j_gene: TRBJ1-3; v_gene: TRBV6-5; CDR3aa: ASSLRHNSGNTIY
j_gene: TRBJ1-1; v_gene: TRBV19; CDR3aa: ASFSLVGQGTEAF
j_gene: TRBJ2-1; v_gene: TRBV5-1; CDR3aa: ASSPGTSSTYNEQF
j_gene: TRBJ2-7; v_gene: TRBV6-5; CDR3aa: ASRSYGSSYEQY
j_gene: TRBJ1-5; v_gene: TRBV6-1; CDR3aa: ASSEAGGFNQPQH
j_gene: TRBJ2-5; v_gene: TRBV6-5; CDR3aa: ASSYGTGLYQETQY
j_gene: TRBJ1-2; v_gene: TRBV4-3; CDR3aa: ASSQDYGQGKGYT
j_gene: TRBJ2-1; v_gene: TRBV12-3/TRBV12-4; CDR3aa: ASSPAPGEQF
j_gene: TRBJ2-5; v_gene: TRBV5-1; CDR3aa: ASSLGGAIQETQY
j_gene: TRBJ2-7; v_gene: TRBV5-1; CDR3aa: ASSLEGDPVFEQY
j_gene: TRBJ1-4; v_gene: TRBV29-1; CDR3aa: SAYNEKLF
j_gene: TRBJ2-3; v_gene: TRBV7-2; CDR3aa: ASSLVGQGRGTDTQY
j_gene: TRBJ2-4; v_gene: TRBV3-1/TRBV3-2; CDR3aa: ASSQVIAGNLY
j_gene: TRBJ2-5; v_gene: TRBV3-1/TRBV3-2; CDR3aa: ASSQPGQGVETQY
j_gene: TRBJ2-1; v_gene: TRBV7-9; CDR3aa: ASSPEHSGYSDEQF
j_gene: TRBJ2-3; v_gene: TRBV6-1; CDR3aa: ASSEAYYGASTDTQY
j_gene: TRBJ2-7; v_gene: TRBV18; CDR3aa: ASSLDGGSYEQY
j_gene: TRBJ1-5; v_gene: TRBV21-1; CDR3aa: ASSSSGTGGQPQH
j_gene: TRBJ2-1; v_gene: TRBV6-5; CDR3aa: ASSYSGAAYNEQF
j_gene: TRBJ2-7; v_gene: TRBV11-3; CDR3aa: ASSFARGPSYEQY